What follows are 19 T cell receptor beta chains derived from one specimen sequenced in a study of blood T cell repertoires in COVID-19. Method: immunoSEQ multiplex PCR; TCRdb's copy keeps in-frame clones and lacks some. The data hold 92,000 or so clones, with about 91% observed a single time. The sequenced sample was peripheral blood. The source of these receptors is a man in his sixties with acute or convalescent COVID-19.

The V and J genes are TRBV6-5 and TRBJ2-5; 7 bases are shared with TRBD1. CDR3 size: 14 residues. Germline V CDR1 and CDR2: MNHEY, SVGAGI. With V trimmed by 7 bases and J by 2 bases, 7 bases remained unmatched. The CDR3 coding sequence is TGTGCCAGCATCCTAACCAGGGGGCAAGAGACCCAGTACTTC. Translating gives CASILTRGQETQYF.

This clone appeared once. This sequence joins TRBV30 and TRBJ1-5, with 9 bases lining up with TRBD1. This CDR3 is built from 12 residues. The trim removed 3 bases at V and 7 bases at J, leaving 1 base unmatched. CDR1 is GTSNPN, CDR2 SVGIG, per germline (reference sequence). The CDR3 DNA follows: TGTGCCTGGAGCGACAGGGGGCAGCCCCAGCATTTT. This encodes CAWSDRGQPQHF.

This chain links TRBV19 with TRBJ1-4, with D perhaps TRBD1 (6 bases). The germline V gene encodes CDR1 LNHDA and CDR2 SQIVND (reference sequence). CDR3 length: 15 amino acids. Trimming pared 6 bases from V and 6 bases from J, leaving 17 bases between. The CDR3 bases are TGTGCCAGTAGCCTCACGGGGGGCGCGGATGAAAAACTGTTTTTT. Translated: CASSLTGGADEKLFF.

This clone was seen only once. The chain links TRBV27 to TRBJ1-3; no definite D call. The CDR3 is made up of 14 amino acids. V lost 3 bases, J lost 0 bases, and 6 bases lay in between. Germline V gene sequence: CDR1 MNHEY, CDR2 SMNVEV (reference sequence). The CDR3 DNA sequence: TGTGCCAGCAGTTTCGGCGGCTCTGGAAACACCATATATTTT. Protein sequence: CASSFGGSGNTIYF.

The chain joins TRBV4-2 to TRBJ1-2; TRBD1 is a possible D gene (5 bases). Germline CDR1 reads LGHNA; CDR2 reads YNFKEQ. Trimming removed 1 base from V and 0 bases from J, with 9 bases in between. This CDR3 spans 15 amino acids. CDR3: CASSQVGTSNYGYTF. CDR3 bases: TGTGCCAGCAGCCAAGTCGGGACTTCTAACTATGGCTACACCTTC.

The chain is built from TRBV5-1 and TRBJ1-3, with D maybe TRBD1 (6 bases). The CDR3 extends over 16 amino acids. The germline gives CDR1 SGHRS, CDR2 YFSETQ. Trimming left V 4 bases short and J 0 bases short, with 14 bases between. CDR3 protein: CASSPLGQSSGNTIYF. CDR3 nucleotides: TGCGCCAGCAGCCCTCTCGGACAGTCCTCTGGAAACACCATATATTTT.

This chain joins TRBV2 and TRBJ1-2; a weak D match, TRBD1 (6 bases). This CDR3 is built from 14 residues. Per germline, CDR1 SNHLY and CDR2 FYNNEI. Trimming removed 6 bases from V and 5 bases from J, with 16 bases in between. CDR3: CASSSGTHHYGYTF. CDR3 DNA: TGTGCCAGCAGCTCTGGGACACATCATTATGGCTACACCTTC.

This clone was observed a few times. J is TRBJ1-1 and V is TRBV9; no definite D call. The CDR3 contains 13 residues. Trimming took off 4 bases at V and 0 bases at J, with 7 bases between the two ends. Germline V gives CDR1 SGDLS, CDR2 YYNGEE. CDR3 nucleotide sequence: TGTGCCAGCAGCACTCGAATGAACACTGAAGCTTTCTTT. As protein: CASSTRMNTEAFF.

DNA of the CDR3: TGCGCCAGCGGAACAGTAGCGGGAGGTTTCAATGAGCAGTTCTTC. This translates into CASGTVAGGFNEQFF. The V call is TRBV5-1, the J call TRBJ2-1; TRBD2 matches at 10 bases. V shed 7 bases and J 6 bases; nucleotides not matched to a gene: 10. The CDR3 is 15 residues long. The germline gives CDR1 SGHRS, CDR2 YFSETQ.

This clone was detected only once. The chain uses TRBV5-5 and TRBJ1-6; possibly TRBD1 for D (6 bases). The CDR3 length is 16 residues. Germline CDR1 reads SGHKS; CDR2 reads YYEKEE (reference sequence). Trimming shortened V by 0 bases and J by 9 bases, and 16 bases separated the two germline ends. The CDR3 loop reads CASSLAWDTYSSPLHF. DNA of the CDR3: TGTGCCAGCAGCTTGGCCTGGGACACCTATTCTTCACCCCTCCACTTT.

This rearrangement joins TRBV10-3 to TRBJ2-2; 8 positions agree with TRBD2. The CDR3 contains 15 residues. The V segment lost 7 bases and the J segment 4 bases; nucleotides outside the gene matches: 8. Germline loops: CDR1 ENHRY, CDR2 SYGVKD. The CDR3 is CAINPGLGSTGELFF. In nucleotides, the CDR3 is TGTGCCATCAATCCGGGACTAGGATCCACCGGGGAGCTGTTTTTT.

This clone has a handful of counts. The chain is built from TRBV5-1 and TRBJ1-5; 11 nucleotides line up with TRBD1. V shed 3 bases, J shed 5 bases, and the junction held 4 bases outside the gene matches. This CDR3 is built from 15 residues. Germline-derived CDR1 and CDR2 are SGHRS and YFSETQ. Here the CDR3 reads CASSSGTGGDQPQHF. The CDR3 bases are TGCGCCAGCAGCTCCGGGACAGGGGGAGATCAGCCCCAGCATTTT.

To note about this clone: Sequence at one end of the junction differs from germline and may be a read error. The V and J genes are TRBV10-2 and TRBJ1-5; D remains ambiguous. Germline lookup yields CDR1 WSHSY and CDR2 SAAADI. CDR3 length: 16 residues. CDR3 sequence: CASSQSGAYSNQPQHF. The CDR3 DNA reads as TGCGCCAGCAGTCAGTCCGGAGCTTATAGCAATCAGCCCCAGCATTTT.

This chain links TRBV19 with TRBJ1-4; 7 nucleotides line up with TRBD1. Germline loops: CDR1 LNHDA, CDR2 SQIVND (reference sequence). V was clipped by 8 bases and J by 1 base; unmatched bases: 1. The CDR3 spans 13 residues. The CDR3 bases are TGTGCCAGTGCAGGGGGAACTAATGAAAAACTGTTTTTT. This sequence encodes CASAGGTNEKLFF.

This clone has just a few counts. The chain has TRBV7-6 and TRBJ2-7; TRBD1 matches at 8 bases. There are 14 residues in the CDR3. Losses at the gene ends were 5 bases for V and 3 bases for J; bases not matched to a gene: 6. The germline V gene has CDR1 SGHVS and CDR2 FNYEAQ. The CDR3 DNA follows: TGTGCCAGCAGCCTGGGACAGGAGAACTACGAGCAGTACTTC. Translating gives CASSLGQENYEQYF.

This chain links TRBV19 with TRBJ1-2, with 7 bases that match TRBD1. The ends lost 6 bases at V and 0 bases at J; junction bases unmatched: 7. Germline CDR1 is LNHDA and CDR2 is SQIVND (reference sequence). The CDR3 runs 15 residues. The CDR3 DNA reads as TGTGCCAGTAGCCAAGGACAGGCCACTAACTATGGCTACACCTTC. Amino acids: CASSQGQATNYGYTF.

The chain recombines TRBV5-1 with TRBJ1-4; maybe TRBD1 (5 bases). V was trimmed by 8 bases and J by 4 bases, leaving 18 bases between them. This CDR3 region has 15 residues. Germline loops: CDR1 SGHRS, CDR2 YFSETQ. The CDR3 spells CASRVDSGGNEKLFF. In DNA, the CDR3 is TGCGCCAGTAGAGTCGACAGCGGGGGTAATGAAAAACTGTTTTTT.

This chain links TRBV7-3 with TRBJ1-6; D unclear. Germline CDR1 and CDR2: SGHTA and FQGTGA. Trimming left V 2 bases short and J 10 bases short, with 9 bases between. There are 13 residues in the CDR3. In nucleotides, the CDR3 is TGTGCCAGCAGCTTAGGCAGAGGCTCACCCCTCCACTTT. This gives the protein CASSLGRGSPLHF.

The rearrangement joins TRBV5-1 to TRBJ2-1, with TRBD2 identical over 8 bases. The length of the CDR3 is 12 residues. V shed 2 bases, J shed 9 bases, and the junction held 1 base outside the gene matches. Germline V lookup: CDR1 SGHRS, CDR2 YFSETQ. This chain's CDR3 is CASSFSGIEQFF. In nucleotides, the CDR3 is TGCGCCAGCAGCTTTAGCGGGATTGAGCAGTTCTTC.